This T cell receptor beta chain was identified in a study of T cell responses to AZD1222 COVID-19 vaccine. About the research overall: Pooling was applied to second doses at about 4 or about 12 weeks.

Points from the study as a whole: The study found Spike-specific TCR breadth and depth rose after two AZD1222 doses. Across spike, vaccine-associated CD4 TCRs were found, dominant at 160-218 and 743-854.

Turning to this clone: Antigen: not known.

This table comes from immunoSEQ multiplex PCR, and its TCRdb copy is limited to in-frame clones, with some not included. Among 100,000 to 120,000 clones listed, 65% to 85% were seen once. Germline V lookup: CDR1 SGHTA, CDR2 FQGNSA. J gave up 6 bases and V 5 bases, and 6 bases lay outside the gene matches. The CDR3 sequence is 15 residues long. This receptor was obtained from an adult in good health. The chain has TRBV7-2 and TRBJ1-6; 8 bases are shared with TRBD1. The specimen comprised peripheral blood, sampled on day 0 of AZD1222 vaccination. The CDR3 bases are TGTGCCAGCAGCCGTGACAGGGGATCTAATTCACCCCTCCACTTT. Encoded protein: CASSRDRGSNSPLHF.